This TCR beta chain was found in a study of control samples from healthy donors and cancer patients. The germline V and J ends were trimmed by 2 bases and 1 base, with 12 bases remaining between them. The germline CDR1 and CDR2 sequences are SGHNT and YYREEE (reference sequence). CDR3 length: 15 amino acids. The protocol was immunoSEQ multiplex PCR, while the TCRdb copy is restricted to in-frame clones and leaves out a portion. The sample holds about 100,000 clones, less than 90% seen once. This TCR was sampled from a woman aged 50 to 65 in good health. The gene calls are TRBV5-4 and TRBJ1-1, with a weak D call TRBD1 (6 bases). Input material: blood. CDR3 bases: TGTGCCAGCAGCTTACAAGACAGGCGGAACACTGAAGCTTTCTTT. Translated: CASSLQDRRNTEAFF. Drawing the rest from reference TRBV5-4 and TRBJ1-1, the complete variable domain is ETGVTQSPTHLIKTRGQQVTLRCSSQSGHNTVSWYQQALGQGPQFIFQYYREEENGRGNFPPRFSGLQFPNYSSELNVNALELDDSALYLCASSLQDRRNTEAFFGQGTRLTVV.